Presented here are 17 T cell receptor beta chains from one specimen sequenced in a study of circulating and synovial CD4+ cells in juvenile arthritis. Clones were sequenced by immunoSEQ multiplex PCR, and TCRdb holds only the in-frame ones, with some missing. In the table there are tens of thousands of clones, 90% to 95% of which are singletons. The material sequenced was CD4+ T cells from blood. These receptor sequences come from a human donor with juvenile idiopathic arthritis.

The rearrangement links TRBV4-1 to TRBJ2-2; 8 bases fit TRBD2. CDR1 is MGHRA, CDR2 YSYEKL, per germline. The CDR3 length is 19 residues. Trimming took 0 bases from V and 3 from J; bases not matched to a gene: 12. CDR3 sequence reads: CASSQDRRGAREDTGELFF. The CDR3 coding sequence is TGCGCCAGCAGCCAAGACCGGCGAGGGGCGCGGGAGGACACCGGGGAGCTGTTTTTT.

The chain uses TRBV5-1 and TRBJ2-7, with D maybe TRBD1 (5 bases). Trimming stripped 1 base from V and 5 bases from J, with 10 bases between. Germline assignment: CDR1 SGHRS and CDR2 YFSETQ. The CDR3 has 13 amino acids. CDR3: CASSLLGVNEQYF. The CDR3 DNA follows: TGCGCCAGCAGCTTGCTAGGGGTCAACGAGCAGTACTTC.

The chain carries TRBV29-1 and TRBJ1-1; D is possibly TRBD1 (5 bases). Germline CDR1 SQVTM, CDR2 ANQGSEA. The length of the CDR3 is 16 residues. Trimming left V 5 bases short and J 6 bases short, with 25 bases between. The CDR3 DNA follows: TGCAGCGTTAAGTTGGTATTTGGGGGGGTTGGACCTGAAGCTTTCTTT. Its protein product is CSVKLVFGGVGPEAFF.

The rearrangement joins TRBV28 to TRBJ2-7; perhaps TRBD1 as D (5 bases). V was shortened by 2 bases and J by 4 bases, with 24 bases between the two germline ends. Germline V CDR1 and CDR2: MDHEN, SYDVKM. This CDR3 has 18 amino acids. CDR3: CASSLASDAGIRGYEQYF. CDR3 in DNA: TGTGCCAGCAGTTTAGCTTCGGACGCAGGGATTCGTGGGTACGAGCAGTACTTC.

The V and J genes are TRBV19 and TRBJ2-3, with TRBD2 as a possible D gene (6 bases). V was cut by 6 bases and J by 4 bases, with 17 bases left in between. CDR3 length: 15 residues. The germline V gene has CDR1 LNHDA and CDR2 SQIVND (reference sequence). This CDR3 is CASRAGGPGADTQYF. DNA for the CDR3: TGTGCCAGTAGAGCCGGAGGGCCCGGGGCAGATACGCAGTATTTT. Supplemented by reference TRBV19 and TRBJ2-3, the full variable domain reads DGGITQSPKYLFRKEGQNVTLSCEQNLNHDAMYWYRQDPGQGLRLIYYSQIVNDFQKGDIAEGYSVSREKKESFPLTVTSAQKNPTAFYLCASRAGGPGADTQYFGPGTRLTVL.

This clone was recorded only once. The chain combines TRBV19 with TRBJ1-1; maybe TRBD1 (5 bases). The CDR3 sequence is 11 residues long. Trimming removed 6 bases at V and 7 bases at J, with 9 bases between. Germline-derived CDR1 and CDR2 are LNHDA and SQIVND (reference sequence). The CDR3 protein is CASRNRLEAFF. The CDR3 coding sequence is TGTGCCAGTAGGAACAGGCTTGAAGCTTTCTTT.

J is TRBJ1-5 and V is TRBV4-1, with D uncertain. Trimming shortened V by 6 bases and J by 7 bases, and 7 bases separated the two germline ends. The germline V gene encodes CDR1 MGHRA and CDR2 YSYEKL. CDR3 length: 11 amino acids. CDR3 sequence reads: CASSYRQPQHF. CDR3 nucleotides: TGCGCCAGCAGTTATAGACAGCCCCAGCATTTT.

The J gene is TRBJ2-7, the V gene TRBV7-8, with 9 bases identical to TRBD1. The CDR3 loop spans 15 amino acids. J gave up 3 bases and V 1 base, and 4 bases lay outside the gene matches. CDR1 and CDR2 (germline): SGHVS, FQNEAQ. Here the CDR3 reads CASSLDSGQGYEQYF. In DNA form, the CDR3 reads TGTGCCAGCAGCTTAGACTCGGGACAGGGCTACGAGCAGTACTTC.

This chain connects TRBV9 to TRBJ2-3; a possible D gene is TRBD2 (6 bases). The CDR3 spans 13 residues. CDR1 is SGDLS, CDR2 YYNGEE, per germline. Trimming took off 4 bases at V and 4 bases at J, with 10 bases between the two ends. The CDR3 DNA reads as TGTGCCAGCAGCTCGCGGGGTTCAGATACGCAGTATTTT. This encodes CASSSRGSDTQYF.

The chain couples TRBV9 to TRBJ1-4; a weak D match, TRBD1 (5 bases). The length of the CDR3 is 14 residues. V lost 3 bases and J 3 bases, leaving 9 bases between the germline ends. Germline V gene data show CDR1 as SGDLS and CDR2 as YYNGEE. In DNA, the CDR3 is TGTGCCAGCAGCGAGACAGTGGCTAATGAAAAACTGTTTTTT. Protein: CASSETVANEKLFF.

The CDR3 sequence is CASSSGQAGSQFF. The CDR3 DNA reads as TGTGCCAGCAGTTCCGGCCAAGCAGGGTCACAGTTCTTC. The chain combines TRBV6-6 with TRBJ2-1; a weak D match, TRBD1 (5 bases). Trimming removed 4 bases at V and 13 bases at J, with 17 bases between. The CDR3 is 13 amino acids. Germline V gene lookup returns CDR1 MNHNY and CDR2 SVGAGI (reference sequence).

For the CDR3, the DNA is TGTGCCAGCAGCTTGAGGGGGGGACCCCTGGGGGCCCAGTACTTC. Encoded protein: CASSLRGGPLGAQYF. The chain recombines TRBV5-8 with TRBJ2-5; TRBD2 might be the D (7 bases). V was clipped by 1 base and J by 9 bases, with 19 bases between them. Per the germline V gene, CDR1 is SGHTS and CDR2 is YDEGEE. The CDR3 spans 15 residues.

This chain connects TRBV19 to TRBJ2-3; D uncertain. The V gene's germline CDR1 is LNHDA and CDR2 SQIVND (reference sequence). Trimming took 5 bases from V and 2 from J, leaving 5 bases between them. This CDR3 spans 12 amino acids. CDR3 sequence reads: CASSPYTDTQYF. Here the CDR3 DNA reads TGTGCCAGTAGTCCTTACACAGATACGCAGTATTTT.

This rearrangement joins TRBV7-3 to TRBJ2-5; D possibly corresponds to TRBD1 (6 bases). The germline V gene encodes CDR1 SGHTA and CDR2 FQGTGA. The V end lost 5 bases, the J end lost 7 bases, and 20 bases lay between the germline ends. The CDR3 spans 15 residues. DNA for the CDR3: TGTGCCAGCAGCGTAGGGGGTTTTAATATGGGGACCCAGTACTTC. It specifies CASSVGGFNMGTQYF. Looking up the rest from reference TRBV7-3 and TRBJ2-5 gives the full variable domain: GAGVSQTPSNKVTEKGKYVELRCDPISGHTALYWYRQSLGQGPEFLIYFQGTGAADDSGLPNDRFFAVRPEGSVSTLKIQRTERGDSAVYLCASSVGGFNMGTQYFGPGTRLLVL.

This clone was counted only a few times. The CDR3 coding sequence is TGTGCTAGTGGTTTGGTTCGGTCGCGGGGCGGCGGGGAGCTGTTTTTT. Protein product: CASGLVRSRGGGELFF. The chain carries TRBV12-5 and TRBJ2-2; D perhaps matches TRBD2 (6 bases). Trimming took off 0 bases at V and 7 bases at J, with 15 bases between the two ends. Germline V gives CDR1 LGHNT, CDR2 FRNRAP. This CDR3 comprises 16 residues.

Comments on this clone: One end of the junction is discordant with germline, which a read error may explain. The rearrangement joins TRBV7-7 to TRBJ2-2, with 10 bases fitting TRBD2. This CDR3 has 18 residues. CDR1 and CDR2 from the germline V gene are SSHAT and FNYEAQ (reference sequence). CDR3 DNA: TGTGCTAGCAGCTTAGCTAGGCCTAGCGGGAGTTTTACCGGGGAGCTGTTTTTT. This translates into CASSLARPSGSFTGELFF. Looking up the rest from reference TRBV7-7 and TRBJ2-2 gives the full variable domain: GAGVSQSPRYKVTKRGQDVTLRCDPISSHATLYWYQQALGQGPEFLTYFNYEAQPDKSGLPSDRFSAERPEGSISTLTIQRTEQRDSAMYRCASSLARPSGSFTGELFFGEGSRLTVL.

The chain carries TRBV7-2 and TRBJ2-3; D ambiguous. Germline V gene sequence: CDR1 SGHTA, CDR2 FQGNSA. With 3 bases removed from V and 4 bases from J, the gap between germline ends came to 8 bases. This CDR3 contains 13 residues. CDR3 sequence (DNA): TGTGCCAGCAGCTTCCCCCCAGCAGATACGCAGTATTTT. It encodes CASSFPPADTQYF.